The 20 T cell receptor beta chains below all came from one sample that was sequenced in a study of T cell responses to AZD1222 COVID-19 vaccine. Sequenced by immunoSEQ multiplex PCR; TCRdb stores in-frame clones only, minus some. The sample gives around 150,000 clones, around 88% of which show up once; less than 2.5% is in the top ten. The material was peripheral blood, obtained on day 0 of AZD1222 vaccination. The receptors derive from an adult in good health.

J is TRBJ1-1 and V is TRBV6-5; D might be TRBD1 (6 bases). The CDR3 totals 11 residues. Germline V lookup: CDR1 MNHEY, CDR2 SVGAGI. V was clipped by 7 bases and J by 3 bases, with 6 bases between them. CDR3: CASTGDTEAFF. The CDR3 DNA reads as TGTGCCAGCACAGGGGACACTGAAGCTTTCTTT.

This chain joins TRBV27 and TRBJ1-2, with D unresolved. Trimming removed 5 bases at V and 4 bases at J, with 14 bases between. CDR3 length: 14 residues. Germline assignment: CDR1 MNHEY and CDR2 SMNVEV (reference sequence). The CDR3 DNA reads as TGTGCCAGCAGTCCTAGACGGCTATTCTATGGCTACACCTTC. It is translated as CASSPRRLFYGYTF.

V is TRBV11-3 and J is TRBJ2-3; 7 nucleotides agree with TRBD2. CDR3 length: 14 residues. Per germline, CDR1 SGHNT and CDR2 YENEEA. With 3 bases clipped from V and 6 bases from J, the junction kept 6 bases outside the gene matches. For the CDR3, the DNA is TGTGCCAGCAGCTTGGGAGGGAGTGGGGATACGCAGTATTTT. Translation: CASSLGGSGDTQYF.

This sequence joins TRBV7-2 and TRBJ1-2; TRBD1 might be the D (5 bases). In germline, CDR1 is SGHTA, CDR2 FQGNSA. V was cut by 6 bases and J by 7 bases, with 18 bases left in between. The CDR3 is 14 amino acids. This chain's CDR3 is CASSPGRGGFGYTF. The CDR3 DNA is TGTGCCAGCAGTCCCGGACGGGGCGGGTTTGGCTACACCTTC.

The chain employs TRBV25-1 and TRBJ2-7; D not resolved. Looked up from germline, CDR1 is MGHDK and CDR2 is SYGVNS. With 3 bases removed from V and 3 bases from J, the gap between germline ends came to 3 bases. The CDR3 is made up of 11 amino acids. The CDR3 nucleotides are TGTGCCAGCAGTGAGGGCTACGAGCAGTACTTC. It yields the protein CASSEGYEQYF.

V is TRBV6-4 and J is TRBJ2-2; D perhaps matches TRBD1 (6 bases). Deletions cut 3 bases from V and 3 bases from J, with 8 bases between. CDR1 is MRHNA, CDR2 SNTAGT, per germline. The CDR3 runs 14 residues. The DNA of the CDR3 is TGTGCCAGCAGTGAATCAGGGGACACCGGGGAGCTGTTTTTT. It yields the protein CASSESGDTGELFF.

This chain's CDR3 is CASSTGVTNEKLFF. As DNA, the CDR3 is TGTGCCAGCAGCACGGGGGTCACTAATGAAAAACTGTTTTTT. The V and J genes are TRBV28 and TRBJ1-4; maybe TRBD1 (5 bases). The CDR3 runs 14 residues. V gave up 6 bases and J gave up 2 bases, with 10 bases separating them. The germline CDR1 and CDR2 sequences are MDHEN and SYDVKM.

This sequence joins TRBV27 and TRBJ2-1, with 7 bases identical to TRBD1. Germline CDR1 MNHEY, CDR2 SMNVEV (reference sequence). The junction had 8 bases not matched to a gene; V was cut back by 8 bases and J by 4 bases. There are 14 residues in the CDR3. The CDR3 nucleotides read TGTGCCAGCTCTCGACAGGGAGAATACAATGAGCAGTTCTTC. It translates to CASSRQGEYNEQFF.

The DNA of the CDR3 is TGTGCCAGCAGCTTAGCCAGGATCACCGGGGAGCTGTTTTTT. Encoded protein: CASSLARITGELFF. The gene calls are TRBV11-2 and TRBJ2-2, with unresolved D. The CDR3 consists of 14 residues. V lost 1 base and J lost 4, with 7 bases in between. Germline CDR1 and CDR2: SGHAT and FQNNGV.

The chain recombines TRBV21-1 with TRBJ1-2. TRBV21-1 is termed a pseudogene. The CDR3 loop spans 17 amino acids. Here the CDR3 DNA reads TGTGCCAGCAGCAAACAAAATTGCCTTAGGGGGGGCTATGGCTACACCTTC. Its protein is CASSKQNCLRGGYGYTF.

The rearrangement joins TRBV7-6 to TRBJ2-5, with no clear D. CDR3 size: 15 residues. Germline CDR1 and CDR2: SGHVS and FNYEAQ. Deletions cut 1 base from V and 4 bases from J, with 13 bases between. CDR3: CASSLVPQPPETQYF. The CDR3 nucleotides read TGTGCCAGCAGCTTAGTTCCACAACCCCCAGAGACCCAGTACTTC.

The DNA of the CDR3 is TGTGCCAGCAGCCATCGCCCGACAGGGTCTGGCTACACCTTC. This codes for CASSHRPTGSGYTF. The rearrangement links TRBV3-1 (or the pseudogene TRBV3-2) to TRBJ1-2; TRBD1 matches at 7 bases. Germline V gene data show CDR1 as LGHDT and CDR2 as YNNKEL (reference sequence). The CDR3 is made up of 14 amino acids. Trimming removed 3 bases from V and 7 bases from J; junction bases left unmatched: 8.

The J gene is TRBJ2-7, the V gene TRBV10-3; D is possibly TRBD1 (5 bases). Germline V gene data show CDR1 as ENHRY and CDR2 as SYGVKD. Trimming cost V 8 bases and J 0 bases, with 14 bases left between them. CDR3 length: 14 amino acids. CDR3 bases: TGTGCCATCGGTGTGGACAAATACTCCTACGAGCAGTACTTC. The encoded protein is CAIGVDKYSYEQYF.

The chain recombines TRBV6-2 or TRBV6-3 with TRBJ2-1; weak D call: TRBD2 (6 bases). The ends were cut back, 6 bases at V and 5 bases at J, with 14 bases in the middle. The CDR3 is made up of 14 amino acids. The germline V gene encodes CDR1 MNHEY and CDR2 SVGEGT. This CDR3 reads CASSLGTLDNEQFF. CDR3 bases: TGTGCCAGCAGCCTTGGGACTCTCGACAATGAGCAGTTCTTC.

The chain uses TRBV19 and TRBJ1-2; D not certain. Trimming took off 11 bases at V and 4 bases at J, with 23 bases between the two ends. CDR3 length equals 15 residues. The germline CDR1 and CDR2 sequences are LNHDA and SQIVND (reference sequence). CDR3 sequence reads: CASTPVGSSIYGYTF. CDR3 coding DNA: TGTGCCTCAACCCCGGTAGGCTCTTCGATCTATGGCTACACCTTC. The full variable domain, its missing parts supplied by reference TRBV19 and TRBJ1-2, is DGGITQSPKYLFRKEGQNVTLSCEQNLNHDAMYWYRQDPGQGLRLIYYSQIVNDFQKGDIAEGYSVSREKKESFPLTVTSAQKNPTAFYLCASTPVGSSIYGYTFGSGTRLTVV.

This chain connects TRBV12-5 to TRBJ1-4; D is uncertain. The V gene lost 2 bases and the J gene lost 8 bases, with 15 bases spanning the gap. This CDR3 spans 15 amino acids. Per the germline V gene, CDR1 is LGHNT and CDR2 is FRNRAP. CDR3 sequence reads: CASGLTRASGEKLFF. In nucleotides, the CDR3 is TGTGCTAGTGGTTTGACCCGGGCTTCCGGAGAAAAACTGTTTTTT.

The J gene is TRBJ1-2, the V gene TRBV7-9, with 9 bases fitting TRBD1. This CDR3 is built from 13 residues. The germline gives CDR1 SEHNR, CDR2 FQNEAQ (reference sequence). The ends lost 5 bases at V and 8 bases at J; junction bases unmatched: 6. The CDR3 loop is CASSLGQGNGYTF. The DNA for the CDR3 is TGTGCCAGCAGCCTCGGACAGGGGAACGGCTACACCTTC.

CDR3 bases: TGTGCCAGCAGCTTACGGCTTGGGGTCTGGGAGCAGTACTTC. Its protein is CASSLRLGVWEQYF. The V call is TRBV6-5, the J call TRBJ2-7, with D hard to call. Trimming removed 6 bases at V and 7 bases at J, with 19 bases between. The CDR3 covers 14 residues. CDR1 and CDR2 (germline): MNHEY, SVGAGI.

This clone was recorded a few times. This sequence joins TRBV28 and TRBJ1-2, with D hard to call. Per the germline V gene, CDR1 is MDHEN and CDR2 is SYDVKM. The CDR3 extends over 12 amino acids. For the CDR3, the DNA is TGTGCTTGGGGAAGAACTACTTTTGGCTACACCTTC. Translated: CAWGRTTFGYTF.

This clone was seen once. The chain links TRBV6-1 to TRBJ1-5; D is unresolved. V dropped 0 bases and J dropped 6 bases, with 12 bases sitting between them. The germline V gene encodes CDR1 MNHNS and CDR2 SASEGT. This CDR3 region has 15 residues. The CDR3 sequence is CASSEAMGIGQPQHF. CDR3 in DNA: TGTGCCAGCAGTGAAGCGATGGGGATTGGTCAGCCCCAGCATTTT.